This T cell receptor (beta chain) was sequenced for a study of shared clonotypes between healthy human individuals. Overall study results and limits: Clonotype sharing across donors was expected to vary with sequencing depth.

Authors' analysis steps: Filtering of immunoSEQ junctional sequences could not match full-length read filtering. Method: immunoSEQ multiplex PCR; TCRdb's copy keeps in-frame clones and lacks some. The DNA gave D and trimming, while V, J and clone size come from that table. This sample has approximately 480,000 clones; about 75% occur once, and the top ten carry approximately 12%. Healthy HIV-negative adults without recent acute infections or vaccinations served as donors. Of note for this clone: The antigen is undetermined.

This CDR3 spans 14 amino acids. Germline lookup yields CDR1 SGHAT and CDR2 FQNNGV. V lost 6 bases to trimming and J lost 6 bases, with 18 bases between them. This clonotype was sampled from a woman in her forties in good health. Some clones in this sample may be carry-over from other donors' samples. Sequenced input: PBMCs. The V gene is TRBV11-2, the J gene TRBJ2-7, with D unclear. This CDR3 is CASRRESPPREQYF. The CDR3 bases are TGTGCCAGCAGAAGAGAGAGTCCTCCGCGCGAGCAGTACTTC. Combining the CDR3 with reference TRBV11-2 and TRBJ2-7 gives the whole variable domain EAGVAQSPRYKIIEKRQSVAFWCNPISGHATLYWYQQILGQGPKLLIQFQNNGVVDDSQLPKDRFSAERLKGVDSTLKIQPAKLEDSAVYLCASRRESPPREQYFGPGTRLTVT.